This T cell receptor (beta chain) was sequenced during a study of T cells in Graves' hyperthyroidism and ophthalmopathy. This clonotype was detected only a few times. RNA transcripts were the template for amplifying TCR beta CDR3 regions. Researchers ran a first-round RT-PCR on the TCR CDR3 using the HTBI primer set. TCRdb used MiXCR to reprocess the multiplex PCR reads, holding one entry per CDR3 protein. The sample has under 450,000 distinct CDR3 sequences; 13% are singletons. The sequence was collected from a young man with Graves' hyperthyroidism that later progressed to Graves' ophthalmopathy. Sequencing was carried out using blood.

CDR3 sequence reads: CASSSPAGEQYF. For the CDR3, the DNA is TGTGCCAGCAGTTCGCCGGCGGGCGAGCAGTACTTC. V gene TRBV12-3 or TRBV12-4 combines with J gene TRBJ2-7, with D tentatively TRBD2 (5 bases). Trimming shortened V by 4 bases and J by 6 bases, and 10 bases separated the two germline ends. The CDR3 covers 12 residues.